The T cell receptor (beta chain) under discussion was sequenced for a study of blood T cell repertoires in COVID-19 (dated by TCRdb to 2020 to 2021). With respect to the entire study: Samples covering the acute and convalescent phases of COVID-19 were provided by collaborators in the United States, Italy and Spain. The material from the prospective study consisted of cDNA or gDNA derived from T cells, B-cell-depleted T cells, or PBMCs. Subjects who had been exposed to COVID-19, were actively infected with it, or had recovered from it provided the deeply sampled blood TCRbeta repertoires that made up the dataset. The repertoires were made available in a free public database intended to serve as a resource for research on the immune response to SARS-CoV-2. Samples were obtained from the ongoing ImmuneRACE study (first 160 participants) and from 1,200 or so subjects provided by 6 global collaborators. Nearly every sample came with metadata listing a de-identified subject ID, COVID-19 status, age in years and sex. HLA class I and class II types, where available, came from metadata supplied by the sample provider rather than from assay-based typing.

Points on this clone: The target of this receptor is not known. It has no much larger one-base neighbor in the sample; base qualities were not kept.

TCRbeta CDR3 regions were amplified from genomic DNA using the immunoSEQ Assay, a bias-controlled multiplex PCR. Per the authors' processing: Nucleated cell counts per sample were estimated from amplification of reference gene primers within the assay. To quantify the absolute abundance of each unique TCRbeta CDR3 rearrangement, sequence reads were collapsed and filtered. For each sample, productive Simpson clonality was calculated as the square root of Simpson's diversity index over productive rearrangements. TCRdb took over this immuneACCESS table, retaining in-frame rearrangements with V and J assigned. Such tables are incomplete; in checked studies, under half of the missing clones stem from an unresolved V gene, and the remainder is unexplained. V, J and clone size are those of that table, while D and trimming were read from the DNA. For this sample there are some 150,000 clones; about nine tenths appear just once. Together, the top ten hold under 2.5% of the sample.

Overall study results and their limits: The quantity of clinical and demographic metadata differed by source and by participant and was supplied without curation.

Each collaborating institution followed its own protocols to collect whole blood in K2EDTA tubes. For TCRbeta analysis, collaborator samples were shipped as frozen whole blood, as isolated PBMCs, or as DNA extracted from either sample type. The receptor's source is a woman between 65 and 79 years old with acute or convalescent COVID-19. The material sequenced was peripheral blood.

The encoded CDR3 is CASSQDHVVAGIETQYF. The base sequence is TGCGCCAGCAGCCAAGATCACGTAGTAGCGGGGATAGAGACCCAGTACTTC. The rearrangement combines TRBV4-1 with TRBJ2-5; 8 nucleotides in the junction match TRBD2. Reading the germline V gene gives CDR1 MGHRA and CDR2 YSYEKL. The CDR3 measures 17 amino acids from cysteine to phenylalanine. CDR3 DNA only is kept here, 51 bases in frame from base 1. The germline V and J ends show losses of 0 bases and 4 bases respectively, and no gene match explains 10 bases of the junction.